This TCR beta chain was found in a study of blood T cell repertoires in COVID-19. Study-wide context: There were acute and convalescent COVID-19 samples, and they came from the United States, Italy and Spain. Sources were T cells, B-cell-depleted T cells, or PBMCs; the material itself was cDNA or gDNA.

The V and J ends lost 3 bases and 2 bases respectively, with 8 bases between them. Germline CDR1 reads MNHEY; CDR2 reads SMNVEV (reference sequence). The CDR3 sequence is 15 residues long. This clone has only one observation. As handled by the study authors: Amplification of reference gene primers was used by the study to estimate nucleated cell counts. Libraries were prepared by immunoSEQ multiplex PCR; TCRdb keeps only in-frame clonotypes and omits some of them. That table is the source of V, J and clone size, and D and trimming were worked out from the DNA. The data contain approximately 260,000 clones, 70% to 90% of them singletons.

The chain links TRBV27 to TRBJ2-6; D call uncertain. Sequenced: peripheral blood. This sequence originates from a woman in her 70s with acute or convalescent COVID-19. CDR3 loop: CASSFRTTGANVLTF. The CDR3 bases are TGTGCCAGCAGTTTCAGAACAACTGGGGCCAACGTCCTGACTTTC.